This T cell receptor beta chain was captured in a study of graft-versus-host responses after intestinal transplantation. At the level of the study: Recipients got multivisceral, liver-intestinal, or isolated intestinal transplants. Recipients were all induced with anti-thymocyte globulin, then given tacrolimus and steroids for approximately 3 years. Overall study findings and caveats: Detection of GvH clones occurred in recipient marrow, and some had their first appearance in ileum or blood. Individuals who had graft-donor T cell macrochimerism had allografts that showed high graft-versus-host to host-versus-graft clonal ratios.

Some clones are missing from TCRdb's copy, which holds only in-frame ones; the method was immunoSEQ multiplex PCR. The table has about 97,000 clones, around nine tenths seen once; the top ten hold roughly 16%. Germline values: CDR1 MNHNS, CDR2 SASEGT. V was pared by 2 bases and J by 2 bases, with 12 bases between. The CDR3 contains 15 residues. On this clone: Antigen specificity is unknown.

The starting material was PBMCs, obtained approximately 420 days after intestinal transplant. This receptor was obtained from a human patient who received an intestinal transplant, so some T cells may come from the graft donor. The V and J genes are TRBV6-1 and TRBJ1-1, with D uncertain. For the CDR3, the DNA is TGTGCCAGCAGTGAACGGGTCGCGGCTAACACTGAAGCTTTCTTT. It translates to CASSERVAANTEAFF.